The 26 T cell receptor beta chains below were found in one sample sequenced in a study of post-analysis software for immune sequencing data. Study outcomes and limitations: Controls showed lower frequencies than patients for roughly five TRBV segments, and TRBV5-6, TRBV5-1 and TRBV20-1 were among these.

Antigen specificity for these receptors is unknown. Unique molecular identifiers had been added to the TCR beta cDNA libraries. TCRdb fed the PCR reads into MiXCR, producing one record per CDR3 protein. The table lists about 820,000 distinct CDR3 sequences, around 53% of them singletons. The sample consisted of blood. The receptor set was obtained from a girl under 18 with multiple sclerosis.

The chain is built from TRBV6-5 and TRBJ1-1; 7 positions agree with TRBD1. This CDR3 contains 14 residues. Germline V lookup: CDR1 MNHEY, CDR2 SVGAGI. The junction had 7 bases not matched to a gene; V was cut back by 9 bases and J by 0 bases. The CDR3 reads CASKGGLMNTEAFF. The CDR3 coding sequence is TGTGCCAGTAAAGGGGGCCTCATGAACACTGAAGCTTTCTTT.

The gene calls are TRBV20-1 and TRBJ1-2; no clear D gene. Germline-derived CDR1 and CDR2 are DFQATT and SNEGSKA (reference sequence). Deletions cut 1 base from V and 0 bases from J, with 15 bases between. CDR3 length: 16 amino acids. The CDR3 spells CSARGQTGISNYGYTF. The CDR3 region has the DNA TGCAGTGCTAGAGGGCAAACCGGGATCTCTAACTATGGCTACACCTTC.

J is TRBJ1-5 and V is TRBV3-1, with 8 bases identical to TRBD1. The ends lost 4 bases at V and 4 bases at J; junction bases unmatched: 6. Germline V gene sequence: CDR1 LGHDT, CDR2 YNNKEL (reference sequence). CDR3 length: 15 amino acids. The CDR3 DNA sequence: TGTGCCAGCAGCCCGGGGACAGGACCTAATCAGCCCCAGCATTTT. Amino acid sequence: CASSPGTGPNQPQHF.

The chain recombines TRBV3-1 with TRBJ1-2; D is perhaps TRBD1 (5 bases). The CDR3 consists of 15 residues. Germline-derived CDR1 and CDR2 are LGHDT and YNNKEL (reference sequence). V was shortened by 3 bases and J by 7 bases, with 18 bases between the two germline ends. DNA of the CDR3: TGTGCCAGCAGCCAGGCCTCGGGACCCGCGGCTGGCTACACCTTC. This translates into CASSQASGPAAGYTF.

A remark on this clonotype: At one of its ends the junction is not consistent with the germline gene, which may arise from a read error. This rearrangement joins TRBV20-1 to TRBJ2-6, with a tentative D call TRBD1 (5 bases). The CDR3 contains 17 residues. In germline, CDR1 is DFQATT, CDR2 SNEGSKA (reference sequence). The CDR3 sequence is CSASVPGPDSGANVRTF. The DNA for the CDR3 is TGCAGTGCTAGCGTTCCAGGGCCCGACTCTGGGGCCAACGTCCGGACTTTC.

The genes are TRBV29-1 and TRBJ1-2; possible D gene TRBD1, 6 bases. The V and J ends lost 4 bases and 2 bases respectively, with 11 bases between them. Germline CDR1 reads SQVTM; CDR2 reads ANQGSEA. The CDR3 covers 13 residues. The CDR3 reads CSVAGGRNYGYTF. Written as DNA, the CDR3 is TGCAGCGTTGCTGGGGGGCGCAACTATGGCTACACCTTC.

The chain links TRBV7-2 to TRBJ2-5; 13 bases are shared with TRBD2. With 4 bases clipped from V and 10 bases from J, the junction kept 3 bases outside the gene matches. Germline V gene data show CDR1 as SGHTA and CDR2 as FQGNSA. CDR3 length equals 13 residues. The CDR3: CASSSGLAGFQYF. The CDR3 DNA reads TGTGCCAGCAGCTCGGGACTAGCGGGGTTCCAGTACTTC.

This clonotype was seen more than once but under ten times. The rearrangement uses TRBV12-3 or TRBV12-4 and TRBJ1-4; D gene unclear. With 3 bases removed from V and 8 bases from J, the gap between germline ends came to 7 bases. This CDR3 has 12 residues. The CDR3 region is CASSLEEEKLFF. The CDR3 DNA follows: TGTGCCAGCAGTTTGGAGGAGGAAAAACTGTTTTTT.

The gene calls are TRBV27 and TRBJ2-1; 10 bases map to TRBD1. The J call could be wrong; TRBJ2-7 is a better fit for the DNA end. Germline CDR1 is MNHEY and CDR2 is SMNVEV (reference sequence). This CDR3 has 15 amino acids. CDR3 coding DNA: TGTGCCAGCAGTTTAGGGACAGGGGACTACAATGAGCAGTACTTC. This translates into CASSLGTGDYNEQYF.

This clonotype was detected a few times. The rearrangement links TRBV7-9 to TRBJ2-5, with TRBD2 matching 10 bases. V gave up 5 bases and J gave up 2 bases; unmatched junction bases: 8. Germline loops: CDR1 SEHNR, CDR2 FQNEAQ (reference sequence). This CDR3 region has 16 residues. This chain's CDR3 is CASSPRASGGQETQYF. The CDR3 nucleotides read TGTGCCAGCAGCCCCCGGGCTAGCGGGGGACAAGAGACCCAGTACTTC.

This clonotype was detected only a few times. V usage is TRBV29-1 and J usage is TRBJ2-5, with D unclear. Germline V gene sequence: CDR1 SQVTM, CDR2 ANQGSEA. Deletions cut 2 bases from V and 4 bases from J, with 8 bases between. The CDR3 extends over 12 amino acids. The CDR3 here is CSVENSPETQYF. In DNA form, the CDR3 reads TGCAGCGTTGAAAACAGTCCAGAGACCCAGTACTTC.

The CDR3 is CASSPGTGGFYGYTF. CDR3 nucleotides: TGTGCCAGCAGTCCAGGGACAGGGGGGTTCTATGGCTACACCTTC. The V and J genes are TRBV12-3 or TRBV12-4 and TRBJ1-2; 11 bases match TRBD1. The CDR3 length is 15 residues. Unmatched junction bases numbered 6, after V lost 5 bases and J lost 4 bases.

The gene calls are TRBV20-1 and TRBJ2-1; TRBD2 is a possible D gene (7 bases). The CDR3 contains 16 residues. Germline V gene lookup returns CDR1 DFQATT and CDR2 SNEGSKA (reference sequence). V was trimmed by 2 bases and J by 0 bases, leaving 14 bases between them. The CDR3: CSARFGGGASYNEQFF. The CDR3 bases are TGCAGTGCTAGATTTGGAGGGGGGGCCTCCTACAATGAGCAGTTCTTC.

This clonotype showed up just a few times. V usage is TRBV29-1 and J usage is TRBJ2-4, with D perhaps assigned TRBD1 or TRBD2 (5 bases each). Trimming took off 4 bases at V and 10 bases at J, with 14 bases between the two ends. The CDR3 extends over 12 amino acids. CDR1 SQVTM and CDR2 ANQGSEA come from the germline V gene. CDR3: CSVGGAGQIQYF. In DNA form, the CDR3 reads TGCAGCGTTGGAGGGGCCGGGCAAATTCAGTACTTC.

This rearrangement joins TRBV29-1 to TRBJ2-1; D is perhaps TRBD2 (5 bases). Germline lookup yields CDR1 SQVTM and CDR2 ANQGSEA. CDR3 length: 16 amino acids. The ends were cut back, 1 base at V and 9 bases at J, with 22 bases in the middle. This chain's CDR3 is CSVEVRLRLRTGEQFF. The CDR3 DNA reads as TGCAGCGTTGAAGTCCGACTAAGACTACGTACGGGTGAGCAGTTCTTC.

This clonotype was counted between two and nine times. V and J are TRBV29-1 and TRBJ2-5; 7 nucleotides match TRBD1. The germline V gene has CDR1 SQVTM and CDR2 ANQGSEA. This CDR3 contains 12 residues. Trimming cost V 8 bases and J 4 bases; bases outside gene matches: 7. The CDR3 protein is CSCSTGRETQYF. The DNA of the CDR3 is TGCAGCTGCTCGACAGGGAGAGAGACCCAGTACTTC.

CDR3 in DNA: TGTGCCAGCAGTGAAGATCGTAGCGGAAAAGAGACCCAGTACTTC. It specifies CASSEDRSGKETQYF. This sequence joins TRBV2 and TRBJ2-5; D is perhaps TRBD2 (6 bases). CDR1 and CDR2 (germline): SNHLY, FYNNEI. V lost 1 base, J lost 3 bases, and 12 bases lay in between. The CDR3 sequence is 15 residues long.

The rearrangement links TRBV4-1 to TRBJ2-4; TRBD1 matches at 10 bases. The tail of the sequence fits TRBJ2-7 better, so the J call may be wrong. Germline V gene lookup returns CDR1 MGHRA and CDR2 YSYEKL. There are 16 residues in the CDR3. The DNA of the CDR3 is TGCGCCAGCAGCCAAGGCACGACAGGGGGCCTTCGCGAGCAGTACTTC. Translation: CASSQGTTGGLREQYF.

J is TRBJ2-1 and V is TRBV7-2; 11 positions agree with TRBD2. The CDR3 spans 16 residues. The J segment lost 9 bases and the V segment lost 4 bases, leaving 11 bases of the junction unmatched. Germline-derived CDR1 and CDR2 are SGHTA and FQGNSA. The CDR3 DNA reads TGTGCCAGCAGCTCAAGTGTAGCGGGGGGGCGGGGTGAGCAGTTCTTC. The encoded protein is CASSSSVAGGRGEQFF.

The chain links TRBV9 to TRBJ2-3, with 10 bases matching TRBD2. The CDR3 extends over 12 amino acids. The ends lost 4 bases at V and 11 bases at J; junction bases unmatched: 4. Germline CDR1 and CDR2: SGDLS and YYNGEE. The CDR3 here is CASSISGGKQYF. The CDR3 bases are TGTGCCAGCAGCATTAGCGGGGGGAAGCAGTATTTT. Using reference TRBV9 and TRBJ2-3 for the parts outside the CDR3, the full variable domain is DSGVTQTPKHLITATGQRVTLRCSPRSGDLSVYWYQQSLDQGLQFLIQYYNGEERAKGNILERFSAQQFPDLHSELNLSSLELGDSALYFCASSISGGKQYFGPGTRLTVL.

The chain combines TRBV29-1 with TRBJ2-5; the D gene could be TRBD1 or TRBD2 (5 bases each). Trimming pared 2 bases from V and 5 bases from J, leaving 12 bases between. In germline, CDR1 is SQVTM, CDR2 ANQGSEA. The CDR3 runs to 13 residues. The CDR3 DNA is TGCAGCGTTGAACAGCAGGGCGGGGAGACCCAGTACTTC. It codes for CSVEQQGGETQYF.

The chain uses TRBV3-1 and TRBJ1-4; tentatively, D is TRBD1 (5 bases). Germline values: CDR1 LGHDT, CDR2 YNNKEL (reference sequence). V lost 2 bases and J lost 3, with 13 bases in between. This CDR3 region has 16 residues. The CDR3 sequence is CASSQSLRGSNEKLFF. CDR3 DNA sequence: TGTGCCAGCAGCCAATCTCTTCGGGGGTCTAATGAAAAACTGTTTTTT.

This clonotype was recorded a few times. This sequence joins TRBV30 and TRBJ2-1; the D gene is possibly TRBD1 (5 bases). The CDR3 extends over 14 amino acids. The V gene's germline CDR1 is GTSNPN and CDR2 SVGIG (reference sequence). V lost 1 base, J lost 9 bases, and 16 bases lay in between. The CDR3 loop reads CAWSATQVFIEQFF. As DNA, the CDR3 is TGTGCCTGGAGTGCTACACAGGTTTTTATTGAGCAGTTCTTC.

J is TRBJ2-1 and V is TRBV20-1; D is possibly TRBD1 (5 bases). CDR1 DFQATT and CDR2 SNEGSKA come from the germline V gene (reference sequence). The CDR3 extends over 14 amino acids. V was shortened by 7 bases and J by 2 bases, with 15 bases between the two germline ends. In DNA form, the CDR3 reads TGCAGTGTCCGCCGACAGAAAACCTACAATGAGCAGTTCTTC. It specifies CSVRRQKTYNEQFF.

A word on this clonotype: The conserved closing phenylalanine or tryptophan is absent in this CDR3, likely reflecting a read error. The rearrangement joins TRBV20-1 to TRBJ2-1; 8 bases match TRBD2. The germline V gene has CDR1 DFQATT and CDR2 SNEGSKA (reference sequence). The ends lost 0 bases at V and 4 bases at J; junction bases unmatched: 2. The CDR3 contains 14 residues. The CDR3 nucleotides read TGCAGTGCTAGAGATGCGGGGGGATACAATGAGCAGTTCCTC. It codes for CSARDAGGYNEQFL.

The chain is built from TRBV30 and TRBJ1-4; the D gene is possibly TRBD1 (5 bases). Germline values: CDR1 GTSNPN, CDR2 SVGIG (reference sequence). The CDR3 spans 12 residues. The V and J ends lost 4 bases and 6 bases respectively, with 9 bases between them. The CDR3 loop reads CAWIGADEKLFF. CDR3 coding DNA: TGTGCCTGGATTGGGGCAGATGAAAAACTGTTTTTT.